The 14 T cell receptor beta chains below were found in one sample sequenced in a study of cytotoxic CD8 clonotypes in ibrutinib-treated CLL. Only in-frame clones appear in the TCRdb table, and some are missing; sequencing was by immunoSEQ multiplex PCR. Seen here are some 50,000 clones, 60% to 80% observed once, and the top ten hold about 13%. This specimen was PBMCs, taken after 12 months of ibrutinib treatment. The receptors derive from a human donor with chronic lymphocytic leukemia.

This rearrangement joins TRBV5-4 to TRBJ1-1; 9 bases map to TRBD1. CDR3 size: 14 residues. The V gene end was trimmed by 4 bases and the J gene end by 4 bases; junction bases not matched to a gene: 5. The germline gives CDR1 SGHNT, CDR2 YYREEE (reference sequence). The CDR3 DNA reads TGTGCCAGCAGCGAGAGGACAGGGGCCACTGAAGCTTTCTTT. This translates into CASSERTGATEAFF.

The DNA for the CDR3 is TGTGCCAGCAGTGAAAGCCTCGGGTTTGGCTACACCTTC. It translates to CASSESLGFGYTF. The J gene is TRBJ1-2, the V gene TRBV2; D gene unclear. The V end was cut by 2 bases, the J end by 7 bases, with 11 bases between. The CDR3 has 13 amino acids. Germline CDR1 SNHLY, CDR2 FYNNEI.

J is TRBJ2-7 and V is TRBV7-2; 7 positions agree with TRBD1. Looked up from germline, CDR1 is SGHTA and CDR2 is FQGNSA. This CDR3 region has 16 residues. Losses at the gene ends were 4 bases for V and 8 bases for J; bases not matched to a gene: 17. The chain's CDR3 is CASSSVGGQAGSKQYF. CDR3 in DNA: TGTGCCAGCAGCTCCGTGGGCGGACAGGCAGGGTCGAAGCAGTACTTC.

This chain links TRBV4-1 with TRBJ2-7; 8 bases match TRBD2. Looked up from germline, CDR1 is MGHRA and CDR2 is YSYEKL. The CDR3 runs to 16 residues. J was trimmed by 1 base and V by 3 bases; bases with no gene match: 8. The CDR3 bases are TGCGCCAGCAGCCAGCGAGGCGGGGGGCAATCCTACGAGCAGTACTTC. Its translation is CASSQRGGGQSYEQYF.

The gene calls are TRBV7-6 and TRBJ2-7; TRBD1 matches at 9 bases. Germline-derived CDR1 and CDR2 are SGHVS and FNYEAQ. CDR3 length: 15 amino acids. V lost 6 bases to trimming and J lost 7 bases; unmatched junction nucleotides: 13. The CDR3 reads CASRPGTGKLGEQYF. CDR3 nucleotide sequence: TGTGCCAGCAGGCCCGGGACAGGGAAGCTCGGGGAGCAGTACTTC.

The rearrangement links TRBV29-1 to TRBJ1-2; a possible D gene is TRBD1 (5 bases). Per germline, CDR1 SQVTM and CDR2 ANQGSEA. The V end lost 8 bases, the J end lost 6 bases, and 16 bases lay between the germline ends. The CDR3 length is 12 residues. CDR3 residues: CSFQTGEHGYTF. For the CDR3, the DNA is TGCAGCTTTCAGACGGGGGAGCATGGCTACACCTTC. The full variable domain, rest sourced from reference TRBV29-1 and TRBJ1-2, is SAVISQKPSRDICQRGTSLTIQCQVDSQVTMMFWYRQQPGQSLTLIATANQGSEATYESGFVIDKFPISRPNLTFSTLTVSNMSPEDSSIYLCSFQTGEHGYTFGSGTRLTVV.

V is TRBV19 and J is TRBJ1-5; no firm D call. Trimming removed 3 bases from V and 0 bases from J, with 15 bases in between. CDR1 is LNHDA, CDR2 SQIVND, per germline (reference sequence). The CDR3 covers 17 residues. CDR3 sequence: CASSMSNVIYSNQPQHF. The CDR3 DNA reads TGTGCCAGTAGTATGTCGAACGTGATCTATAGCAATCAGCCCCAGCATTTT.

The table lists this clone with a few counts. V and J are TRBV7-9 and TRBJ1-1; D ambiguous. The CDR3 is made up of 13 amino acids. Germline V gives CDR1 SEHNR, CDR2 FQNEAQ (reference sequence). The V end lost 7 bases, the J end lost 0 bases, and 9 bases lay between the germline ends. CDR3 loop: CASTRNLNTEAFF. In DNA, the CDR3 is TGTGCCAGCACGAGGAATCTGAACACTGAAGCTTTCTTT. Supplemented by reference TRBV7-9 and TRBJ1-1, the full variable domain reads DTGVSQNPRHKITKRGQNVTFRCDPISEHNRLYWYRQTLGQGPEFLTYFQNEAQLEKSRLLSDRFSAERPKGSFSTLEIQRTEQGDSAMYLCASTRNLNTEAFFGQGTRLTVV.

The chain recombines TRBV6-5 with TRBJ2-6; tentative D call: TRBD1 (5 bases). The CDR3 is made up of 15 amino acids. The germline V gene has CDR1 MNHEY and CDR2 SVGAGI. Trimming removed 6 bases from V and 7 bases from J, with 16 bases in between. The CDR3, as DNA: TGTGCCAGCAGCTTTACTCAGGGTAACGCCAACGTCCTGACTTTC. Its translation is CASSFTQGNANVLTF.

The chain combines TRBV29-1 with TRBJ2-5; TRBD1 or TRBD2 may be the D gene (6 bases each). V lost 7 bases, J lost 7 bases, and 22 bases lay in between. Looked up from germline, CDR1 is SQVTM and CDR2 is ANQGSEA. The CDR3 runs 14 residues. The CDR3 DNA is TGCAGCGGCGAGGACAGCCGGGGAGGAGTGACCCAGTACTTC. Translated, it gives CSGEDSRGGVTQYF.

By sample share, this clone is medium-sized. Other DNA sequences in the sample encode the same CDR3. J is TRBJ1-2 and V is TRBV11-2; D remains unclear. Trimming shortened V by 1 base and J by 2 bases, and 5 bases separated the two germline ends. The CDR3 has 13 amino acids. Germline-derived CDR1 and CDR2 are SGHAT and FQNNGV. The CDR3 nucleotides read TGTGCCAGCAGCTTAGGAGGGAACTATGGCTACACCTTC. Translation gives CASSLGGNYGYTF. The full variable domain, rest sourced from reference TRBV11-2 and TRBJ1-2, is EAGVAQSPRYKIIEKRQSVAFWCNPISGHATLYWYQQILGQGPKLLIQFQNNGVVDDSQLPKDRFSAERLKGVDSTLKIQPAKLEDSAVYLCASSLGGNYGYTFGSGTRLTVV.

The CDR3: CASSQDLGTAYNYGYTF. CDR3 DNA: TGTGCCAGCAGCCAAGACCTTGGGACAGCTTATAACTATGGCTACACCTTC. The chain is built from TRBV4-2 and TRBJ1-2; 7 nucleotides align to TRBD1. This CDR3 is built from 17 residues. Germline lookup yields CDR1 LGHNA and CDR2 YNFKEQ. The trim removed 0 bases at V and 1 base at J, leaving 8 bases unmatched.

V usage is TRBV29-1 and J usage is TRBJ2-7; 8 nucleotides agree with TRBD1. After removal of 5 bases from V and 6 bases from J, the junction contained 15 bases not matched to a gene. This CDR3 spans 15 amino acids. Germline V gene data show CDR1 as SQVTM and CDR2 as ANQGSEA. The CDR3 nucleotides are TGCAGCGTTAGACACCCGGGGTTAGGGACAGGCGAGCAGTACTTC. Protein sequence: CSVRHPGLGTGEQYF.

This chain connects TRBV7-6 to TRBJ1-1; D is possibly TRBD1 (6 bases). V was pared by 1 base and J by 2 bases, with 8 bases between. The CDR3 totals 14 residues. Germline V gene lookup returns CDR1 SGHVS and CDR2 FNYEAQ. The CDR3 region is CASSLGGRNTEAFF. CDR3 sequence (DNA): TGTGCCAGCAGCTTAGGGGGGCGTAACACTGAAGCTTTCTTT.